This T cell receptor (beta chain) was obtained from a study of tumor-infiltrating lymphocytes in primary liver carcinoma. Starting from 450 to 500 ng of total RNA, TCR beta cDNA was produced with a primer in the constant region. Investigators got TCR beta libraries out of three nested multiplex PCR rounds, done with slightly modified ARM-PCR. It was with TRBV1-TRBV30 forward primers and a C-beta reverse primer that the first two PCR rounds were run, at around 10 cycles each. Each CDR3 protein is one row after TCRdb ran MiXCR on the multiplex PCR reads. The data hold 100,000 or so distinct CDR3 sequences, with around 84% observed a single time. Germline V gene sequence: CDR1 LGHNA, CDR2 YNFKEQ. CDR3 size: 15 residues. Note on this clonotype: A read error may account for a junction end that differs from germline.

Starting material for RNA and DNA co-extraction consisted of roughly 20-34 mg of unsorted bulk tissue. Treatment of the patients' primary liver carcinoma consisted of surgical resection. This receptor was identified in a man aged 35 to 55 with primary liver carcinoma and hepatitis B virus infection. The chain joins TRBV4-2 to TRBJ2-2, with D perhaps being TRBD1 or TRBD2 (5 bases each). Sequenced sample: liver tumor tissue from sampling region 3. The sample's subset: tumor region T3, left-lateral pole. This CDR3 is CANSQTRGTTEELFF. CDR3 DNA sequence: TGTGCCAACAGCCAAACCCGGGGCACAACCGAGGAGCTGTTTTTT.